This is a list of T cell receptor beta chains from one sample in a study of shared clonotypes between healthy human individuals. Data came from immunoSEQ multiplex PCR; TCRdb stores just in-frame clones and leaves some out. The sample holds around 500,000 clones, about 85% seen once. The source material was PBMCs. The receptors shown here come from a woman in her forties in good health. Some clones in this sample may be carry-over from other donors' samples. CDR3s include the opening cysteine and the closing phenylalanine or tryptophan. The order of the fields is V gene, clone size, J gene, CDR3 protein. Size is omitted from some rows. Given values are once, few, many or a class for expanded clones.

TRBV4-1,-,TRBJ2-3,CASSQLGPGPLTDTQYF
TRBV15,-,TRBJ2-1,CATSRDLAGDNEQFF
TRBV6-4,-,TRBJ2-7,CASSDPTPVSYEQYF
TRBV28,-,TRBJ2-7,CASSAGTSVYF
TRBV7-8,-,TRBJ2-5,CASSFSGGNQETQYF
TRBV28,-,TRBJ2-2,CASSLGSGRNTGELFF
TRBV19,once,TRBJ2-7,CASTPDRGYEQYF
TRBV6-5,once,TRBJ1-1,CASSYRADSGSEAFF
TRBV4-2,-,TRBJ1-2,CASSQDVDRSYGYTF
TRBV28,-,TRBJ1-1,CASSFRGGAFF
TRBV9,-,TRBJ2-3,CASSLTSGRANPTDTQYF
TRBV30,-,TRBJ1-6,CAWSSNSPLHF
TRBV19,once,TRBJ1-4,CASSPTGGNEKLFF
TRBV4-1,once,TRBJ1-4,CASSQVWDEKLFF
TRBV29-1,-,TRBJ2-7,CSVEGPTGLAYEQYF
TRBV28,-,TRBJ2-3,CASSFLGQGGTDTQYF
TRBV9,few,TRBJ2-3,CASSVGGGLAGGADTQYF
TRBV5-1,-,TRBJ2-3,CASSSMGGGSTDTQYF
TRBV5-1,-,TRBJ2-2,CASSLDGGTGELFF
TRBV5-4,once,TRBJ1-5,CASSPGGGGNQPQHF
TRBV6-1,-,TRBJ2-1,CASSERAGGSYNEQFF
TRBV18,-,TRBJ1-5,CASSIQGWGNQPQHF